Listed here are 8 T cell receptor beta chains from one sample, sequenced in a study of cytomegalovirus exposure and HLA in healthy donors (dated by TCRdb to about 2017). Receptor libraries were prepared by the immunoSEQ multiplex PCR assay. The multiplex PCR relied on a mix of 60 forward primers for TCR Vbeta segments and 13 reverse primers for TCR Jbeta segments. TCRdb holds this immuneACCESS table with in-frame rearrangements only. Some clones are missing; in checked studies, unresolved V genes explain under half, and the rest has no known cause. The sample table shows about 150,000 clones, and about 76% are seen once. The top ten clonotypes cover about 1.5% of the sample. The sequenced sample was PBMCs. The receptors here all came from a woman between 40 and 55 years old in good health and CMV-seronegative.

This clone was recorded once. The chain recombines TRBV7-2 with TRBJ2-1; weak D call: TRBD2 (6 bases). Germline values: CDR1 SGHTA, CDR2 FQGNSA. The ends were cut back, 5 bases at V and 4 bases at J, with 9 bases in the middle. The CDR3 is 13 amino acids. This CDR3 reads CASSAGLYNEQFF. In nucleotides, the CDR3 is TGTGCCAGCAGCGCGGGACTTTACAATGAGCAGTTCTTC.

The V and J genes are TRBV5-1 and TRBJ1-6; the D gene is possibly TRBD1 (5 bases). Germline-derived CDR1 and CDR2 are SGHRS and YFSETQ. The V end lost 0 bases, the J end lost 9 bases, and 13 bases lay between the germline ends. The CDR3 spans 15 residues. The CDR3 spells CASSLEGSPSSPLHF. CDR3 nucleotides: TGCGCCAGCAGCTTGGAGGGGTCCCCGAGTTCACCCCTCCACTTT.

The V and J genes are TRBV4-3 and TRBJ2-3, with TRBD2 matching over 8 bases. The length of the CDR3 is 16 residues. Germline assignment: CDR1 LGHNA and CDR2 YSLEER. V gave up 4 bases and J gave up 2 bases; unmatched junction bases: 8. The CDR3 loop is CASSPSGGGLTDTQYF. The CDR3 coding sequence is TGCGCCAGCAGCCCTTCCGGGGGGGGACTCACAGATACGCAGTATTTT.

In this sample, this clone turned up once. The chain links TRBV14 to TRBJ1-6; D is ambiguous. The V gene's germline CDR1 is SGHDN and CDR2 FVKESK. The CDR3 totals 14 residues. Trimming removed 0 bases from V and 5 bases from J, with 5 bases in between. CDR3 nucleotide sequence: TGTGCCAGCAGCCAAGACCGGGATAATTCACCCCTCCACTTT. It yields the protein CASSQDRDNSPLHF.

The rearrangement links TRBV7-9 to TRBJ2-7, with D perhaps matching TRBD1 (6 bases). Trimming pared 6 bases from V and 5 bases from J, leaving 14 bases between. Germline CDR1 SEHNR, CDR2 FQNEAQ (reference sequence). The CDR3 is 13 residues long. The CDR3 nucleotides read TGTGCCAGCAGTCCTACAGGGAACGACGAGCAGTACTTC. Amino acids: CASSPTGNDEQYF.

The chain employs TRBV5-6 and TRBJ2-1; tentative D call: TRBD2 (7 bases). This CDR3 has 18 amino acids. V was shortened by 3 bases and J by 0 bases, with 19 bases between the two germline ends. Germline V gives CDR1 SGHDT, CDR2 YYEEEE. CDR3: CASSSKRGGSSSYNEQFF. The CDR3 DNA is TGTGCCAGCAGCTCAAAGAGGGGGGGTTCGAGCTCCTACAATGAGCAGTTCTTC.

The CDR3 is CASRPDRDRGRGYTF. CDR3 bases: TGTGCCAGCAGACCCGACCGGGACAGGGGGCGCGGCTACACCTTC. This rearrangement joins TRBV6-5 to TRBJ1-2, with 12 bases that match TRBD1. CDR1 and CDR2 (germline): MNHEY, SVGAGI. V was clipped by 6 bases and J by 8 bases; unmatched bases: 10. CDR3 size: 15 residues.

This sequence joins TRBV6-1 and TRBJ1-2, with 8 bases matching TRBD1. CDR3 length equals 16 residues. Trimming removed 1 base from V and 2 bases from J; junction bases left unmatched: 6. From germline, CDR1 is MNHNS and CDR2 SASEGT. The CDR3 sequence: CASSEGQGMGNYGYTF. The CDR3 nucleotides read TGTGCCAGCAGTGAAGGACAGGGGATGGGGAACTATGGCTACACCTTC.